The next 10 T cell receptor beta chains were all read from a single sample in a study of cytomegalovirus exposure and HLA in healthy donors. Primers included in the PCR were 60 Vbeta and 13 Jbeta primers. Assay: immunoSEQ multiplex PCR; the TCRdb copy retains only in-frame clones and omits some. This table holds around 52,000 clones, about four fifths found once. The specimen sequenced was PBMCs. The origin of the receptors is a man aged 35 to 55 in good health and CMV-seronegative.

V usage is TRBV6-6 and J usage is TRBJ1-1; TRBD1 might be the D (5 bases). In germline, CDR1 is MNHNY, CDR2 SVGAGI (reference sequence). The CDR3 is made up of 14 amino acids. Trimming pared 2 bases from V and 4 bases from J, leaving 11 bases between. CDR3 DNA sequence: TGTGCCAGCAGTTACCTAGACAGCCTCACTGAAGCTTTCTTT. Its translation is CASSYLDSLTEAFF.

Remarks on this clone: One junction end disagrees with the germline gene, perhaps due to a read error. V usage is TRBV11-2 and J usage is TRBJ1-3, with a tentative D call TRBD1 (5 bases). Germline V gene lookup returns CDR1 SGHAT and CDR2 FQNNGV. The CDR3 has 17 residues. The chain's CDR3 is CASSLERTGISGNTIYF. CDR3 nucleotide sequence: TGTGCCAGCAGCCTAGAGCGAACAGGCATCTCTGGAAACACCATATATTTT.

This clone was counted between two and nine times. The chain is built from TRBV4-3 and TRBJ1-1; 8 nucleotides match TRBD1. V gave up 2 bases and J gave up 5 bases; unmatched junction bases: 7. The CDR3 contains 15 residues. Germline V gene data show CDR1 as LGHNA and CDR2 as YSLEER. CDR3 protein: CASSQFSGGKTEAFF. DNA of the CDR3: TGCGCCAGCAGCCAATTTTCAGGGGGCAAGACTGAAGCTTTCTTT.

This chain uses TRBV7-2 with TRBJ2-2; TRBD2 matches 11 bases. Germline assignment: CDR1 SGHTA and CDR2 FQGNSA. The CDR3 covers 16 residues. The J segment lost 4 bases and the V segment lost 5 bases, leaving 6 bases of the junction unmatched. CDR3 amino acids: CASSISGGAVTGELFF. The CDR3 DNA is TGTGCCAGCAGCATTAGCGGGGGGGCGGTCACCGGGGAGCTGTTTTTT. The complete variable domain, with remaining parts taken from reference TRBV7-2 and TRBJ2-2, reads GAGVSQSPSNKVTEKGKDVELRCDPISGHTALYWYRQSLGQGLEFLIYFQGNSAPDKSGLPSDRFSAERTGGSVSTLTIQRTQQEDSAVYLCASSISGGAVTGELFFGEGSRLTVL.

The genes are TRBV4-3 and TRBJ1-1; 9 bases align to TRBD1. This CDR3 is built from 15 residues. The germline V gene encodes CDR1 LGHNA and CDR2 YSLEER. The ends lost 4 bases at V and 1 base at J; junction bases unmatched: 4. CDR3 protein: CASSRDRGGNTEAFF. The CDR3 DNA reads as TGCGCCAGCAGCCGTGACAGGGGGGGGAACACTGAAGCTTTCTTT.

The chain couples TRBV19 to TRBJ2-3, with 7 bases fitting TRBD2. V shed 6 bases and J 0 bases; nucleotides not matched to a gene: 9. The germline gives CDR1 LNHDA, CDR2 SQIVND (reference sequence). The CDR3 is 16 amino acids. As DNA, the CDR3 is TGTGCCAGTAGACCCCCGGGACTAAAAAGCACAGATACGCAGTATTTT. It codes for CASRPPGLKSTDTQYF.

The CDR3 nucleotides are TGCGCCAGCAGCTCGACAGGGACAAACTCTGGGGCCAACGTCCTGACTTTC. This encodes CASSSTGTNSGANVLTF. This chain links TRBV5-1 with TRBJ2-6, with 7 bases fitting TRBD1. The CDR3 extends over 17 amino acids. Germline CDR1 is SGHRS and CDR2 is YFSETQ. J lost 0 bases, V lost 3 bases, and 6 bases had no gene match. The full variable domain, in which reference TRBV5-1 and TRBJ2-6 provide the parts outside the CDR3, is KAGVTQTPRYLIKTRGQQVTLSCSPISGHRSVSWYQQTPGQGLQFLFEYFSETQRNKGNFPGRFSGRQFSNSRSEMNVSTLELGDSALYLCASSSTGTNSGANVLTFGAGSRLTVL.

The chain uses TRBV25-1 and TRBJ2-7; D not certain. The length of the CDR3 is 13 residues. CDR1 MGHDK and CDR2 SYGVNS come from the germline V gene. Trimming removed 4 bases from V and 1 base from J, with 8 bases in between. As DNA, the CDR3 is TGTGCCAGCAGTGTTCGAGGTTCCTACGAGCAGTACTTC. Protein product: CASSVRGSYEQYF.

This sequence joins TRBV19 and TRBJ1-2; 8 positions agree with TRBD1. This CDR3 contains 16 residues. J gave up 3 bases and V 4 bases, and 10 bases lay outside the gene matches. The germline V gene has CDR1 LNHDA and CDR2 SQIVND (reference sequence). CDR3 protein: CASSTGQGWGDYGYTF. The CDR3 region has the DNA TGTGCCAGTAGTACCGGACAGGGATGGGGCGACTATGGCTACACCTTC.

This chain joins TRBV27 and TRBJ1-4, with TRBD1 identical over 9 bases. The germline V gene has CDR1 MNHEY and CDR2 SMNVEV (reference sequence). Unmatched junction bases numbered 7, after V lost 3 bases and J lost 8 bases. CDR3 length: 15 residues. The CDR3 sequence is CASSFQTGGEEKLFF. The CDR3 DNA is TGTGCCAGCAGTTTCCAAACAGGGGGCGAAGAAAAACTGTTTTTT.